This TCR beta chain stems from a study of blood T cell repertoires in COVID-19 (dated by TCRdb to about 2020). Regarding the study in general: Samples from collaborators originated in the United States, Italy and Spain and spanned both the acute and convalescent phases of COVID-19. The prospective study material was composed of cDNA or gDNA derived from T cells, B-cell-depleted T cells, or PBMCs. Subjects who had been exposed to COVID-19, were actively infected with it, or had recovered from it provided the deeply sampled blood TCRbeta repertoires that made up the dataset. The repertoires were released in a freely available public database meant as a resource for research on the immune response to SARS-CoV-2. The samples were drawn from the first 160 participants of the ongoing ImmuneRACE study and from 950 to 1,500 subjects provided by 6 global collaborators. The sample metadata nearly always contained a de-identified subject ID, COVID-19 status, age in years and sex. Where HLA class I and class II types were available, the types were taken from metadata supplied by the sample provider, not from assay-based typing.

The paper's findings and limits, for the study overall: How much clinical and demographic metadata was included differed by source and by participant, and the metadata was provided uncurated.

The CDR3 sequence holds 15 residues, the cysteine and phenylalanine included. Only CDR3 DNA remains: 45 bases, in frame from the first base. V loses 5 bases at its end and J loses 6 bases; junction bases beyond the gene matches: 8. The germline V gene provides CDR1 SGHAT and CDR2 FQNNGV. TCRbeta CDR3 regions were amplified from genomic DNA using the immunoSEQ Assay, a bias-controlled multiplex PCR. On the authors' methods: Within the assay, amplification of reference gene primers was used to estimate how many nucleated cells each sample contained. Sequence reads were collapsed and filtered to measure the absolute abundance of every unique TCRbeta CDR3 rearrangement. For each sample, productive Simpson clonality was calculated by taking the square root of Simpson's diversity index across productive rearrangements. Sourced from immuneACCESS, this table was stored by TCRdb with only in-frame sequences that have V and J called. A share of the clones is absent; for the studies checked, an unresolved V gene accounts for under half, and the remainder has no known explanation. The DNA was the basis for D and trimming; V, J and clone size are from that table. The sample table holds nearly 350,000 clones, of which under 95% were seen once. In total, the top ten clones hold more than 3% of the sample.

A second Seattle source provided samples from volunteer blood donors who had recovered from COVID-19. Whole blood was collected in K2EDTA tubes by collaborating institutions according to the institutions' own protocols. Collaborator samples were shipped for TCRbeta analysis as frozen whole blood, isolated PBMCs, or DNA extracted from either sample type. Remarks on this clone: This clone's antigen is unknown. No qualities accompany the bases; no much larger clone lies one base away.

The V and J segments used are TRBV11-2 and TRBJ2-1; the central 9 bases match TRBD2. The sequenced sample was peripheral blood. This receptor was identified in a woman younger than 35 who had recovered from COVID-19. This receptor carries the CDR3 CASSLWVAGVNEQFF. The DNA reads as follows: TGTGCCAGCAGCCTTTGGGTAGCGGGAGTCAATGAGCAGTTCTTC.